One sample yielded the 2 T cell receptor beta chains listed below, sequenced in a study of CD8 T cells in Susac syndrome. A quantity of about 0.5 to 1 ug RNA underwent reverse transcription using random hexamers. TCRdb passed the immunoSEQ multiplex PCR reads through MiXCR, listing each CDR3 protein once. Here the sample spans 150,000 or so distinct CDR3 sequences, more than 85% being singletons. The sequencing input was CD4+ T cells from PBMCs. The source is a human donor with Susac syndrome.

The J gene is TRBJ1-4, the V gene TRBV12-3 or TRBV12-4; D remains unclear. Trimming left V 7 bases short and J 8 bases short, with 11 bases between. The length of the CDR3 is 12 residues. The CDR3 nucleotides read TGTGCCAGCACCAGAGACCGAGAAAAACTGTTTTTT. This translates into CASTRDREKLFF.

The V call is TRBV23-1, the J call TRBJ1-5, with a tentative D call TRBD1 (5 bases). TRBV23-1 is an ORF for which the function is uncertain. Deletions cut 0 bases from V and 0 bases from J, with 12 bases between. The length of the CDR3 is 17 residues. DNA of the CDR3: TGCGCCAGCAGTCAATCCAACAGGATAACTAGCAATCAGCCCCAGCATTTT. Residues: CASSQSNRITSNQPQHF.